Listed here are 21 T cell receptor beta chains from one sample, sequenced in a study of PD-L1 blockade in urothelial cancer. Method: immunoSEQ multiplex PCR; TCRdb's copy keeps in-frame clones and lacks some. Of roughly 25,000 clones in the sample, approximately 88% were seen once. The specimen comprised PBMCs, sampled around atezolizumab (anti-PD-L1) treatment. The source of these receptors is a man aged 70 or older with urothelial cancer.

This clone was picked up a small number of times. The rearrangement uses TRBV4-1 and TRBJ1-1, with D uncertain. CDR1 and CDR2 from the germline V gene are MGHRA and YSYEKL. The V end was cut by 3 bases, the J end by 1 base, with 12 bases between. The CDR3 is 15 residues long. For the CDR3, the DNA is TGCGCCAGCAGCCATCCTCAAACTGAGAACACTGAAGCTTTCTTT. Residues: CASSHPQTENTEAFF.

The chain couples TRBV5-8 to TRBJ2-6; D gene unclear. Germline-derived CDR1 and CDR2 are SGHTS and YDEGEE. This CDR3 spans 15 amino acids. Trimming took 2 bases from V and 0 from J, leaving 6 bases between them. CDR3 nucleotides: TGTGCCAGCAGCTTCGGTACCTCTGGGGCCAACGTCCTGACTTTC. Its translation: CASSFGTSGANVLTF.

This sequence joins TRBV4-1 and TRBJ2-7, with 9 bases matching TRBD1. Germline loops: CDR1 MGHRA, CDR2 YSYEKL. V was pared by 5 bases and J by 7 bases, with 12 bases of the junction left unmatched. This CDR3 is 15 amino acids long. The CDR3 nucleotides are TGCGCCAGCAGCAGAGGACAGGGGCCGATGGTGGAGCAGTACTTC. It specifies CASSRGQGPMVEQYF.

The rearrangement joins TRBV7-2 to TRBJ2-2; tentative D call: TRBD2 (5 bases). The CDR3 consists of 14 residues. V was clipped by 4 bases and J by 5 bases, with 11 bases between them. Germline lookup yields CDR1 SGHTA and CDR2 FQGNSA. The CDR3 region is CASSSLAGTGELFF. CDR3 coding DNA: TGTGCCAGCAGCTCTCTAGCTGGGACCGGGGAGCTGTTTTTT.

This clone was seen only once. The chain combines TRBV19 with TRBJ1-4; D unclear. Germline V gives CDR1 LNHDA, CDR2 SQIVND (reference sequence). Deletions cut 3 bases from V and 0 bases from J, with 17 bases between. This CDR3 is 18 amino acids long. The DNA for the CDR3 is TGTGCCAGTAGTATGAAGGCAGGCCCCCGCTCAACTAATGAAAAACTGTTTTTT. Amino acids: CASSMKAGPRSTNEKLFF. Full variable domain (missing parts from reference TRBV19 and TRBJ1-4): DGGITQSPKYLFRKEGQNVTLSCEQNLNHDAMYWYRQDPGQGLRLIYYSQIVNDFQKGDIAEGYSVSREKKESFPLTVTSAQKNPTAFYLCASSMKAGPRSTNEKLFFGSGTQLSVL.

The rearrangement uses TRBV11-3 and TRBJ2-5; perhaps TRBD2 as D (6 bases). The V end lost 1 base, the J end lost 2 bases, and 17 bases lay between the germline ends. Per the germline V gene, CDR1 is SGHNT and CDR2 is YENEEA. The CDR3 covers 17 residues. Here the CDR3 reads CASSLGWGSGSQETQYF. The CDR3 nucleotides are TGTGCCAGCAGCTTAGGGTGGGGTAGCGGATCACAAGAGACCCAGTACTTC.

V and J are TRBV11-3 and TRBJ2-5, with 14 bases identical to TRBD2. Trimming cost V 4 bases and J 2 bases; bases outside gene matches: 6. CDR3 size: 17 residues. Germline lookup yields CDR1 SGHNT and CDR2 YENEEA. CDR3 nucleotides: TGTGCCAGCAGCTCGGGACTAGCGGGAGTAGGGCAAGAGACCCAGTACTTC. Translated: CASSSGLAGVGQETQYF.

The V call is TRBV6-1, the J call TRBJ2-7; TRBD2 agrees at 11 bases. CDR1 is MNHNS, CDR2 SASEGT, per germline. This CDR3 contains 15 residues. J was trimmed by 2 bases and V by 5 bases; bases with no gene match: 5. Here the CDR3 DNA reads TGTGCCAGCAGTCACACTAGCGGGAGCCCCTACGAGCAGTACTTC. This gives the protein CASSHTSGSPYEQYF.

In its sample, this clone was seen once. The chain is built from TRBV6-6 and TRBJ1-1; 7 bases agree with TRBD1. The CDR3 is made up of 13 amino acids. From germline, CDR1 is MNHNY and CDR2 SVGAGI (reference sequence). V lost 6 bases to trimming and J lost 11 bases; unmatched junction nucleotides: 12. Here the CDR3 DNA reads TGTGCCAGCAGGAACCCGACAGGGAATTGGGCTTTCTTT. Protein sequence: CASRNPTGNWAFF.

The chain joins TRBV11-2 to TRBJ2-6; 7 bases are shared with TRBD1. Germline CDR1 is SGHAT and CDR2 is FQNNGV. The J segment lost 0 bases and the V segment lost 5 bases, leaving 4 bases of the junction unmatched. This CDR3 is 16 amino acids long. DNA of the CDR3: TGTGCCAGCAGCAGGGGACAGAGCTCTGGGGCCAACGTCCTGACTTTC. Its translation is CASSRGQSSGANVLTF.

This sequence joins TRBV14 and TRBJ2-7; 8 positions agree with TRBD2. The CDR3 is 18 residues long. V was clipped by 4 bases and J by 2 bases; unmatched bases: 16. Germline lookup yields CDR1 SGHDN and CDR2 FVKESK. CDR3 coding DNA: TGTGCCAGCAGCCCGGCAAGCGGGAGACGCGGTTGGACCTACGAGCAGTACTTC. Residues: CASSPASGRRGWTYEQYF.

This clone was detected only a few times. The chain combines TRBV15 with TRBJ2-1, with 7 positions matching TRBD1. CDR1 is LNHNV and CDR2 is YYDKDF in the germline V gene (reference sequence). J gave up 4 bases and V 5 bases, and 11 bases lay outside the gene matches. The CDR3 length is 16 residues. The CDR3 loop is CATSSPRQGPYNEQFF. In DNA form, the CDR3 reads TGTGCCACCAGCTCTCCTCGACAGGGACCTTACAATGAGCAGTTCTTC. The variable domain in full, completed from reference TRBV15 and TRBJ2-1, reads DAMVIQNPRYQVTQFGKPVTLSCSQTLNHNVMYWYQQKSSQAPKLLFHYYDKDFNNEADTPDNFQSRRPNTSFCFLDIRSPGLGDTAMYLCATSSPRQGPYNEQFFGPGTRLTVL.

This chain joins TRBV5-4 and TRBJ2-5; TRBD1 agrees at 8 bases. The CDR3 is made up of 16 amino acids. Germline lookup yields CDR1 SGHNT and CDR2 YYREEE (reference sequence). V was pared by 0 bases and J by 3 bases, with 7 bases of the junction left unmatched. The CDR3 nucleotides read TGTGCCAGCAGCTTGGACCGGGACAGGAAAGAAGAGACCCAGTACTTC. It encodes CASSLDRDRKEETQYF.

This clone is medium-sized within its sample. The chain links TRBV28 to TRBJ1-2, with D hard to call. This CDR3 has 16 residues. Deletions cut 5 bases from V and 0 bases from J, with 16 bases between. CDR1 is MDHEN and CDR2 is SYDVKM in the germline V gene. The CDR3 region is CASSTPSEYSNYGYTF. For the CDR3, the DNA is TGTGCCAGCAGTACCCCTTCCGAGTATTCTAACTATGGCTACACCTTC.

The chain carries TRBV27 and TRBJ2-1, with 7 bases lining up with TRBD1. The junction had 7 bases not matched to a gene; V was cut back by 2 bases and J by 0 bases. CDR3 length: 17 amino acids. CDR1 and CDR2 (germline): MNHEY, SMNVEV (reference sequence). The CDR3 coding sequence is TGTGCCAGCAGTTTAGGGGACAGATCGAGCTCCTACAATGAGCAGTTCTTC. Protein product: CASSLGDRSSSYNEQFF.

This clone has a single count. The chain is built from TRBV23-1 and TRBJ2-7; 7 bases are shared with TRBD1. TRBV23-1 counts as an open reading frame of uncertain function. After removal of 3 bases from V and 4 bases from J, the junction contained 9 bases not matched to a gene. The CDR3 has 15 residues. The CDR3 loop reads CASSHPGQVLYEQYF. The CDR3 region has the DNA TGCGCCAGCAGTCATCCTGGACAGGTCCTATACGAGCAGTACTTC.

This sequence joins TRBV14 and TRBJ2-1; D perhaps matches TRBD2 (6 bases). Germline V gives CDR1 SGHDN, CDR2 FVKESK. The ends were cut back, 0 bases at V and 6 bases at J, with 15 bases in the middle. The CDR3 consists of 16 residues. CDR3 protein: CASSQETSSYFNEQFF. CDR3 DNA: TGTGCCAGCAGCCAAGAAACTAGCTCCTATTTCAATGAGCAGTTCTTC.

The chain employs TRBV6-5 and TRBJ1-1, with D possibly matching TRBD1 (6 bases). Trimming removed 7 bases at V and 4 bases at J, with 19 bases between. Germline values: CDR1 MNHEY, CDR2 SVGAGI. The CDR3 is 15 amino acids. The CDR3 nucleotides are TGTGCCAGCATTGGAACAGGGCCGGGGGGCACTGAAGCTTTCTTT. Translation gives CASIGTGPGGTEAFF.

This rearrangement joins TRBV11-3 to TRBJ2-1, with a possible D match to TRBD1 (6 bases). Between the trimmed V and J ends, which lost 5 bases and 10 bases, there was a span of 12 bases. Germline values: CDR1 SGHNT, CDR2 YENEEA. The CDR3 is 12 residues long. The CDR3 loop is CASSRTQGEQFF. The CDR3 DNA reads as TGTGCCAGCAGCCGCACGCAGGGGGAGCAGTTCTTC.

CDR3 sequence: CASSLLRSATNEKLFF. The CDR3 bases are TGTGCCAGCAGCTTACTTCGCAGTGCAACTAATGAAAAACTGTTTTTT. J is TRBJ1-4 and V is TRBV7-9; the D is unclear. The CDR3 runs to 16 residues. Germline V gene data show CDR1 as SEHNR and CDR2 as FQNEAQ (reference sequence). Trimming removed 2 bases at V and 0 bases at J, with 10 bases between.

The rearrangement uses TRBV7-9 and TRBJ1-4; no reliable D call. V was trimmed by 1 base and J by 4 bases, leaving 7 bases between them. This CDR3 comprises 14 residues. Germline values: CDR1 SEHNR, CDR2 FQNEAQ (reference sequence). The CDR3 coding sequence is TGTGCCAGCAGCTTAGGACACGGTAATGAAAAACTGTTTTTT. Its translation: CASSLGHGNEKLFF.